This T cell receptor (beta chain) derives from a study of human T cells and chemical hapten exposure. General study points: Compared to controls, expanded TCRs made significantly more large clusters of similar CDR3s.

Details on this clonotype: Its antigen is unknown.

As the library was built, unique molecular identifiers were attached to individual cDNA molecules. TCRdb processed the RACE reads anew with MiXCR; each CDR3 protein has one entry. The table includes 350,000 to 400,000 distinct CDR3 sequences, approximately 5% detected once. Germline lookup yields CDR1 MNHEY and CDR2 SVGAGI. This CDR3 contains 15 residues. The trim removed 4 bases at V and 2 bases at J, leaving 5 bases unmatched. As for time point: pre-sensitization, week 0. Treatment described: therapeutic diphenylcyclopropenone sensitization with weekly scalp DPC. The sample here was whole blood, taken in connection with sensitization to the hapten diphenylcyclopropenone (DPC). The chain links TRBV6-5 to TRBJ2-3; 8 bases align to TRBD1. This clonotype originated in a woman aged 45-59 years with alopecia areata. Some clones in this sample may be carry-over from other donors' samples. The CDR3 DNA is TGTGCCAGCAGTTCCGGGACAGGACACACAGATACGCAGTATTTT. Its protein product is CASSSGTGHTDTQYF.